This T cell receptor (beta chain) is from a study of T cell responses to AZD1222 COVID-19 vaccine. Overall study findings and caveats: It was only after the peak T cell response that any repertoires were sampled. Possibly, clonal diversity was underestimated; donors were largely white British and included more females. Baseline serology detected seropositivity in only 6 or 7 AZD1222 recipients.

The CDR3 spans 13 residues. V lost 5 bases, J lost 6 bases, and 14 bases lay in between. Germline CDR1 and CDR2: LNHNV and YYDKDF (reference sequence). Regarding this clone: Its antigen is unknown.

Clones were read by immunoSEQ multiplex PCR, and TCRdb kept only the in-frame ones, dropping some. This table has 200,000 to 250,000 clones, about 93% appearing once. V is TRBV15 and J is TRBJ2-7; D is tentatively TRBD1 or TRBD2 (6 bases each). The specimen comprised peripheral blood, sampled on day 0 of MenACWY control vaccination. The receptor was derived from an adult in good health. The CDR3 reads CATSLRGGSEQYF. CDR3 nucleotide sequence: TGTGCCACCAGCCTAAGAGGGGGGAGCGAGCAGTACTTC.